Shown below are 3 T cell receptor beta chains from a single sample sequenced in a study of T-cell memory formation after mild COVID-19. TCRdb called the 5' RACE reads again in MiXCR, with one record for every CDR3 protein. The table has 140,000 to 150,000 distinct CDR3 sequences, about 25% seen once. What was sequenced was PBMCs or a T cell subset sorted from them (not recorded which). The source of these receptors is an adult woman who had mild COVID-19 (a few samples of this study predate the infection). Cell type and time point are not known.

V usage is TRBV6-5 and J usage is TRBJ1-2; D perhaps matches TRBD1 (5 bases). V lost 6 bases, J lost 1 base, and 15 bases lay in between. The CDR3 covers 15 residues. Per germline, CDR1 MNHEY and CDR2 SVGAGI. The CDR3 reads CASSLTQGGNYGYTF. The CDR3 nucleotides are TGTGCCAGCAGCCTAACCCAGGGCGGTAACTATGGCTACACCTTC.

A single count supports this clonotype. The gene calls are TRBV7-9 and TRBJ2-1, with 9 bases lining up with TRBD2. Per the germline V gene, CDR1 is SEHNR and CDR2 is FQNEAQ (reference sequence). This CDR3 contains 14 residues. The V and J ends lost 5 bases and 9 bases, in that order; junction bases with no gene match: 8. The CDR3 here is CASSQSGGPSEQFF. The CDR3 region has the DNA TGTGCCAGCAGCCAAAGCGGGGGGCCTAGTGAGCAGTTCTTC.

This clonotype appeared many times. The chain has TRBV7-3 and TRBJ2-3; 10 positions match TRBD2. The V segment lost 0 bases and the J segment 7 bases; nucleotides outside the gene matches: 7. CDR1 and CDR2 from the germline V gene are SGHTA and FQGTGA. The CDR3 loop spans 16 amino acids. Here the CDR3 reads CASSLTLAGVENTQYF. The CDR3 DNA follows: TGTGCCAGCAGCTTAACGCTAGCGGGAGTGGAGAATACGCAGTATTTT.